This T cell receptor (beta chain) was retrieved from a study of OX40 agonist ivuxolimab in advanced cancers. Across the study: Patients were roughly 83% male with ages roughly 23 to 85, mean about 54. Partial responses occurred in three patients (one hepatocellular carcinoma, two cutaneous melanoma).

As to this clone: Its antigen remains unknown.

General study results and limits: At 0.1 to 3.0 mg/kg and by week 6, CD4+ and CD8+ T cells in the blood had expanded clonally.

Repertoires were generated with immunoSEQ multiplex PCR, while TCRdb's copy carries only in-frame clones and drops some. The data show some 20,000 clones, around nine tenths seen once. The V end was cut by 7 bases, the J end by 3 bases, with 19 bases between. Germline-derived CDR1 and CDR2 are SGHDT and YYEEEE. The CDR3 sequence is 15 residues long. This sequence originates from an adult with an advanced solid tumor such as melanoma, head and neck, liver or kidney cancer. Sequencing was performed on CD4+ or CD8+ T cells sorted from blood, taken in a trial of the OX40 agonist ivuxolimab. The rearrangement joins TRBV5-6 to TRBJ2-5, with D possibly being TRBD2 (5 bases). This CDR3 reads CASDFLGLAEETQYF. In DNA, the CDR3 is TGTGCCAGCGATTTCCTGGGCCTAGCAGAAGAGACCCAGTACTTC.